This T cell receptor (beta chain) was retrieved from a study of cytomegalovirus exposure and HLA in healthy donors. In the PCR, 60 Vbeta and 13 Jbeta primers were used. The method was immunoSEQ multiplex PCR; TCRdb's version includes in-frame clones alone and lacks a portion of them. The data show 160,000 or so clones, roughly three quarters seen once. Study findings and constraints: Some TCR beta chains (164 of them) were listed as cytomegalovirus-associated. After further analysis at a later stage, under 20,000 TCR beta sequences were associated with HLA alleles at 0.05 false discovery rate. Reportedly, TCR beta sequences accurately predicted HLA-A and HLA-B alleles in most subjects. Analysis performed later showed TCR beta chains linked to HLA being more clonally expanded than equally common others.

Points on this clone: Its antigen is unknown.

The origin of this receptor is a woman aged 40 to 50 in good health and CMV-seropositive. Sequencing used PBMCs.

The CDR3 spells CAIRSSGGAGNEQFF. The CDR3 bases are TGTGCCATCAGATCAAGCGGGGGGGCGGGCAATGAGCAGTTCTTC. The chain carries TRBV10-3 and TRBJ2-1, with 10 bases aligning to TRBD2. V lost 6 bases to trimming and J lost 6 bases; unmatched junction nucleotides: 8. CDR1 is ENHRY, CDR2 SYGVKD, per germline. This CDR3 has 15 amino acids.